A single sample gave rise to the 22 T cell receptor beta chains below, sequenced in a study of CD8 T cells in Susac syndrome (dated by TCRdb to the late 2010s). The library was made by the immunoSEQ multiplex PCR assay. RNA was extracted using the RNeasy kit, and about 0.5 to 1 ug of the RNA was reverse transcribed with random hexamers. TCRdb reprocessing: public reads trimmed at Q25 with fastp, clones called with MiXCR, in-frame beta chains kept. For every CDR3 protein sequence, its rows merge into one entry that carries the most common genes and DNA. The sample table contains around 180,000 distinct CDR3 sequences; only one count was recorded for roughly 96% of them. The biggest ten clones account for about 0.15% of the sample. The sample consisted of CD8+ T cells from PBMCs. These receptors originate from a human donor with multiple sclerosis.

In the case of this clonotype: In this CDR3 the conserved last residue, phenylalanine or tryptophan, is missing, so a read error is likely. It is unclear where the CDR3 begins or ends on the DNA, so no DNA is shown, and the CDR3 is as TCRdb lists it. The chain links TRBV2 to TRBJ1-1. The length of the CDR3 is 8 amino acids, counting both ends. CDR1 and CDR2 from the germline V gene are SNHLY and FYNNEI. The CDR3 region is CATWEGKI.

The chain joins TRBV12-3 or TRBV12-4 to TRBJ2-5; no clear D gene. V lost 3 bases and J lost 1, with 3 bases in between. This CDR3 has 12 residues. Here the CDR3 reads CASSLSQETQYF. CDR3 coding DNA: TGTGCCAGCAGTTTGAGCCAAGAGACCCAGTACTTC.

There are a few counts of this clonotype. The chain combines TRBV28 with TRBJ2-3; D gene ambiguous. Germline V lookup: CDR1 MDHEN, CDR2 SYDVKM. The CDR3 consists of 13 residues. The V and J ends lost 1 base and 6 bases respectively, with 8 bases between them. The chain's CDR3 is CASSLSGGDTQYF. The CDR3 DNA is TGTGCCAGCAGTTTATCTGGTGGGGATACGCAGTATTTT.

J is TRBJ2-5 and V is TRBV27, with 7 positions matching TRBD2. The CDR3 sequence is 14 residues long. J gave up 1 base and V 5 bases, and 4 bases lay outside the gene matches. CDR1 MNHEY and CDR2 SMNVEV come from the germline V gene (reference sequence). The CDR3 coding sequence is TGTGCCAGCAGTATGGGGACTACCCAAGAGACCCAGTACTTC. It specifies CASSMGTTQETQYF.

The chain combines TRBV11-2 with TRBJ2-5; TRBD1 matches 9 bases. The germline V gene encodes CDR1 SGHAT and CDR2 FQNNGV. V dropped 4 bases and J dropped 4; count of bases not matched to a gene: 7. This CDR3 has 15 amino acids. The CDR3 sequence is CASSSRDRVGETQYF. In DNA, the CDR3 is TGTGCCAGCAGCTCCCGGGACAGGGTGGGAGAGACCCAGTACTTC.

This rearrangement joins TRBV30 to TRBJ1-5; no reliable D call. Germline V gene data show CDR1 as GTSNPN and CDR2 as SVGIG (reference sequence). The CDR3 has 15 residues. V was cut by 0 bases and J by 9 bases, with 18 bases left in between. Here the CDR3 reads CAWSVEEPGYWPQHF. Written as DNA, the CDR3 is TGTGCCTGGAGTGTAGAGGAACCGGGGTACTGGCCCCAGCATTTT.

The chain links TRBV27 to TRBJ2-1; no clear D gene. Deletions cut 4 bases from V and 5 bases from J, with 6 bases between. The CDR3 is 12 amino acids. Germline V gives CDR1 MNHEY, CDR2 SMNVEV (reference sequence). Here the CDR3 reads CASSSYDNEQFF. The CDR3 region has the DNA TGTGCCAGCAGTTCCTACGACAATGAGCAGTTCTTC.

The chain carries TRBV5-1 and TRBJ1-6; 8 bases align to TRBD1. Germline V CDR1 and CDR2: SGHRS, YFSETQ. The CDR3 covers 14 residues. The V segment lost 4 bases and the J segment 8 bases; nucleotides outside the gene matches: 5. The CDR3 DNA is TGCGCCAGCAGCCTTGGACAGGGAGATTCACCCCTCCACTTT. Amino acid sequence: CASSLGQGDSPLHF.

The rearrangement links TRBV27 to TRBJ2-2; TRBD1 agrees at 9 bases. Trimming removed 7 bases from V and 4 bases from J; junction bases left unmatched: 4. The CDR3 runs 14 residues. Germline loops: CDR1 MNHEY, CDR2 SMNVEV (reference sequence). The CDR3 loop is CASNTGQGTGELFF. Written as DNA, the CDR3 is TGTGCCAGCAACACGGGACAGGGCACCGGGGAGCTGTTTTTT.

The chain employs TRBV2 and TRBJ2-1; TRBD1 matches 10 bases. CDR1 is SNHLY, CDR2 FYNNEI, per germline. CDR3 length equals 17 residues. Trimming cost V 3 bases and J 8 bases; bases outside gene matches: 13. The CDR3: CASSEGQGFVSFDEQFF. CDR3 nucleotide sequence: TGTGCCAGCAGTGAGGGACAGGGGTTTGTATCTTTCGATGAGCAGTTCTTC.

The CDR3 nucleotides read TGCAGTGCTAGAGCGGAAGAGGCCCAGCATTTT. It encodes CSARAEEAQHF. V is TRBV20-1 and J is TRBJ1-5; no definite D call. The CDR3 sequence is 11 residues long. The germline V gene has CDR1 DFQATT and CDR2 SNEGSKA (reference sequence). The germline V and J ends were trimmed by 1 base and 11 bases, with 9 bases remaining between them.

This clonotype was counted a single time. This chain links TRBV7-9 with TRBJ1-1; D is uncertain. CDR3 length equals 12 residues. From germline, CDR1 is SEHNR and CDR2 FQNEAQ (reference sequence). Trimming left V 1 base short and J 6 bases short, with 6 bases between. The CDR3 region is CASSLVNPEAFF. The CDR3 DNA reads TGTGCCAGCAGCTTAGTCAATCCTGAAGCTTTCTTT.

This chain connects TRBV20-1 to TRBJ1-5; D not certain. Trimming shortened V by 4 bases and J by 9 bases, and 16 bases separated the two germline ends. Germline values: CDR1 DFQATT, CDR2 SNEGSKA (reference sequence). The CDR3 is made up of 13 amino acids. The CDR3 region has the DNA TGCAGTGCTACAGTTTACGGTCAAAGGCCCCAGCATTTT. Translating gives CSATVYGQRPQHF.

The chain employs TRBV19 and TRBJ2-3, with 10 bases fitting TRBD2. From germline, CDR1 is LNHDA and CDR2 SQIVND (reference sequence). Trimming removed 5 bases from V and 1 base from J; junction bases left unmatched: 12. CDR3 length: 18 residues. The DNA of the CDR3 is TGTGCCAGTAGTGAGAGTGGTAGCGGGAGGTTGCGCACAGATACGCAGTATTTT. Its translation: CASSESGSGRLRTDTQYF.

J is TRBJ2-4 and V is TRBV2; D is perhaps TRBD2 (6 bases). The CDR3 sequence is 14 residues long. The germline CDR1 and CDR2 sequences are SNHLY and FYNNEI. V lost 7 bases to trimming and J lost 7 bases, with 17 bases between them. This CDR3 reads CASTKPTGVNIQYF. In DNA form, the CDR3 reads TGTGCCAGCACTAAGCCGACGGGGGTGAACATTCAGTACTTC.

The genes are TRBV12-3 or TRBV12-4 and TRBJ2-5; D possibly corresponds to TRBD1 (6 bases). The CDR3 covers 14 residues. The V and J ends lost 5 bases and 4 bases respectively, with 14 bases between them. This chain's CDR3 is CASSLRQGLETQYF. CDR3 sequence (DNA): TGTGCCAGCAGTCTCCGCCAGGGGTTAGAGACCCAGTACTTC.

This clonotype has only one observation. The chain links TRBV29-1 to TRBJ1-1, with D perhaps matching TRBD1 (5 bases). The CDR3 loop spans 12 amino acids. Germline loops: CDR1 SQVTM, CDR2 ANQGSEA. The V end was cut by 2 bases, the J end by 3 bases, with 7 bases between. CDR3 in DNA: TGCAGCGTTGAATGGGGGTACACTGAAGCTTTCTTT. Its protein is CSVEWGYTEAFF.

The V call is TRBV30, the J call TRBJ2-7, with TRBD1 matching 9 bases. CDR1 is GTSNPN, CDR2 SVGIG, per germline (reference sequence). The CDR3 runs to 15 residues. V was pared by 0 bases and J by 6 bases, with 9 bases of the junction left unmatched. DNA of the CDR3: TGTGCCTGGAGTGTAGTGGGGACAGGGAGCCGCGAGCAGTACTTC. It translates to CAWSVVGTGSREQYF.

This clonotype was seen just once. The gene calls are TRBV9 and TRBJ1-1; D remains ambiguous. V gave up 8 bases and J gave up 0 bases, with 11 bases separating them. Germline V lookup: CDR1 SGDLS, CDR2 YYNGEE. The CDR3 totals 13 residues. CDR3 DNA sequence: TGTGCCAGTGGCCCGGGCATGAACACTGAAGCTTTCTTT. Amino acid sequence: CASGPGMNTEAFF.

This clonotype appeared once. This chain connects TRBV6-1 to TRBJ2-7; D gene uncertain. V shed 3 bases and J shed 2 bases, with 8 bases lying between them. The CDR3 sequence is 13 residues long. CDR1 and CDR2 from the germline V gene are MNHNS and SASEGT. CDR3 sequence (DNA): TGTGCCAGCAGTGATAACAGTCCCTACGAGCAGTACTTC. Residues: CASSDNSPYEQYF.

The V gene is TRBV9, the J gene TRBJ2-1; 10 bases are a match to TRBD2. Germline CDR1 reads SGDLS; CDR2 reads YYNGEE. Trimming took 1 base from V and 3 from J; bases not matched to a gene: 4. The CDR3 sequence is 16 residues long. CDR3 DNA: TGTGCCAGCAGCGTAAGCCTAGCGGGAGTCTACAATGAGCAGTTCTTC. It specifies CASSVSLAGVYNEQFF.

This clonotype showed up just once. The junction departs from the called germline gene at one end, perhaps through a read error. CDR3 amino acids: CAGSQKGNSNQPQHF. As DNA, the CDR3 is TGTGCCGGCAGCCAAAAGGGGAATAGCAATCAGCCCCAGCATTTT. V is TRBV3-1 and J is TRBJ1-5; weak D call: TRBD1 (5 bases). The CDR3 is 15 residues long. The germline V gene has CDR1 LGHDT and CDR2 YNNKEL (reference sequence).